This TCR beta chain was profiled in a study of cytomegalovirus exposure and HLA in healthy donors. General study results and limits: In a later analysis, about 17,000 TCR beta sequences were associated with HLA alleles at 0.05 false discovery rate.

In germline, CDR1 is ENHRY, CDR2 SYGVKD. This CDR3 has 14 residues. V was clipped by 3 bases and J by 0 bases, with 8 bases between them. On this clone itself: Its cognate antigen is unknown.

The primer mix had 60 Vbeta and 13 Jbeta primers. The table came from immunoSEQ multiplex PCR; TCRdb's copy has only in-frame clones and leaves some out. The sample carries fewer than 200,000 clones, about 72% recorded once. This chain connects TRBV10-3 to TRBJ1-1; D unclear. The sequence was collected from a man in his thirties or forties in good health and CMV-seropositive. Sequencing input: PBMCs. CDR3 sequence (DNA): TGTGCCATCAGTGAACTTCATCTGAACACTGAAGCTTTCTTT. Translating it yields CAISELHLNTEAFF.